Described below is a single TCR beta chain sequence and its context. The antigen is not known. This specimen comes from a study of T cell responses to AZD1222 COVID-19 vaccine. Notes on the study in general: Recipients of AZD1222 seropositive at baseline numbered only 5 to 7. Clonal diversity may have been underestimated, and the donors were mostly white British, with more females than males. Sampling that yielded the repertoires occurred only after the peak T cell response. Once two AZD1222 doses were given, Spike-specific TCR breadth and depth went up.

Clones were read by immunoSEQ multiplex PCR, and TCRdb kept only the in-frame ones, dropping some. The table shows 86,000 or so clones, with 88% occurring only once. With 0 bases removed from V and 6 bases from J, the gap between germline ends came to 12 bases. The CDR3 runs to 15 residues. The germline gives CDR1 LNHNV, CDR2 YYDKDF (reference sequence). This clonotype was sampled from an adult who received the AZD1222 COVID-19 vaccine. This sequence joins TRBV15 and TRBJ2-1, with D possibly matching TRBD2 (6 bases). This material consisted of peripheral blood, taken 28 days after the second AZD1222 dose. The CDR3 DNA sequence: TGTGCCACCAGCAGAGACCGGGAGCCGTTCAATGAGCAGTTCTTC. Its protein product is CATSRDREPFNEQFF.